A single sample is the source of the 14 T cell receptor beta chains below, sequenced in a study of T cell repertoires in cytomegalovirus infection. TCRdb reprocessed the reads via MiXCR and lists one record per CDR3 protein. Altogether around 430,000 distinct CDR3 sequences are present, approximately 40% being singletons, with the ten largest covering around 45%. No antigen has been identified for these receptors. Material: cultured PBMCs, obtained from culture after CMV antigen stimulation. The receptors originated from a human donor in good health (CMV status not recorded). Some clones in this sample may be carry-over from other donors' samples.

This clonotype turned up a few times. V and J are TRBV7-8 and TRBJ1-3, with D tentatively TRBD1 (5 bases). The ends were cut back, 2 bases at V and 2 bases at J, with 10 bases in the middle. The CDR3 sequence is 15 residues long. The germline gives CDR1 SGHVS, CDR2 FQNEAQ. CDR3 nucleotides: TGTGCCAGCAGCTTAATTGTAGGGGCTGGAAACACCATATATTTT. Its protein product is CASSLIVGAGNTIYF.

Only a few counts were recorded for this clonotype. CDR3 amino acids: CASSLQGARTDTQYF. CDR3 sequence (DNA): TGTGCCAGCAGCTTACAGGGGGCCCGCACAGATACGCAGTATTTT. The chain has TRBV11-2 and TRBJ2-3, with 8 bases fitting TRBD1. Per germline, CDR1 SGHAT and CDR2 FQNNGV. The ends lost 2 bases at V and 1 base at J; junction bases unmatched: 2. The CDR3 has 15 residues.

CDR3 amino acids: CASSPYRTTNEKLFF. The CDR3 coding sequence is TGTGCCAGCAGTCCTTACAGGACAACTAATGAAAAACTGTTTTTT. V and J are TRBV12-3 or TRBV12-4 and TRBJ1-4; TRBD1 is a possible D gene (5 bases). Trimming stripped 5 bases from V and 0 bases from J, with 10 bases between. The CDR3 loop spans 15 amino acids.

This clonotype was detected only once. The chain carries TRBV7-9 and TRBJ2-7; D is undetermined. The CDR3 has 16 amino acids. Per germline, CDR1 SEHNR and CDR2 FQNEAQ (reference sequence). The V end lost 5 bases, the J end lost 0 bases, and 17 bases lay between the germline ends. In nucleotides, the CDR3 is TGTGCCAGCAGCCGAGCCACAGAACTGAGCTCCTACGAGCAGTACTTC. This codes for CASSRATELSSYEQYF.

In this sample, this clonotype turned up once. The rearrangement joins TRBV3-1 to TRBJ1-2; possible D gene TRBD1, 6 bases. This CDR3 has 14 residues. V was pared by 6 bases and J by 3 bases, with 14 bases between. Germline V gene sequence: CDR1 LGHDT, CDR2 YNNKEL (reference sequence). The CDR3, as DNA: TGTGCCAGCAGGCTACAGGGAGTGGACTATGGCTACACCTTC. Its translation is CASRLQGVDYGYTF.

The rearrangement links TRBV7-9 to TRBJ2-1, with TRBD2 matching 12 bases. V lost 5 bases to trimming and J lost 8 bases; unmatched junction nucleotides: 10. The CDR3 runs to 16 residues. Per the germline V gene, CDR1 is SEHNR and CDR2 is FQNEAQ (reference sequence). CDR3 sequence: CASSPTSGSFFYEQFF. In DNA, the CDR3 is TGTGCCAGCAGCCCGACTAGCGGGAGTTTTTTCTATGAGCAGTTCTTC.

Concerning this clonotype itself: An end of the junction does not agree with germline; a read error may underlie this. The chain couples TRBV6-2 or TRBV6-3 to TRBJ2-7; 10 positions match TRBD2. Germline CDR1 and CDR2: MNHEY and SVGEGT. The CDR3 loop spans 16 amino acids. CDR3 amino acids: CASSYSPGLAGVGGNF. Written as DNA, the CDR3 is TGTGCCAGCAGTTACTCCCCAGGGCTAGCGGGAGTTGGAGGAAACTTC.

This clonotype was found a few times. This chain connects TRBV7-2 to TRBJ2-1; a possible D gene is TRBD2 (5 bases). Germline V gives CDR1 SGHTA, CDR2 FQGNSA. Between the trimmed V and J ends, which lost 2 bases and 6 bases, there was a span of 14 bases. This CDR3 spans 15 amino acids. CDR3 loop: CASSLRASWANEQFF. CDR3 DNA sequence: TGTGCCAGCAGCTTAAGAGCTAGCTGGGCCAATGAGCAGTTCTTC.

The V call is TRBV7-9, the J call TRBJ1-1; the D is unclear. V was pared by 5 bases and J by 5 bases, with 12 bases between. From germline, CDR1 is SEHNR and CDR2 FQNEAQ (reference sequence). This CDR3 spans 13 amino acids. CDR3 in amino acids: CASSPLEGTEAFF. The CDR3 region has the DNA TGTGCCAGCAGCCCACTTGAAGGAACTGAAGCTTTCTTT.

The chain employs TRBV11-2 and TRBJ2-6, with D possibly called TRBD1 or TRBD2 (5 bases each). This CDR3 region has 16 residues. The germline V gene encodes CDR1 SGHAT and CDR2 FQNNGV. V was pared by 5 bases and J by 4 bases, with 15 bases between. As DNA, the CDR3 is TGTGCCAGCAGCCCGCGGTTTGGGACGGGGGCCAACGTCCTGACTTTC. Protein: CASSPRFGTGANVLTF. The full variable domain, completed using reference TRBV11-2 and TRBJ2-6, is EAGVAQSPRYKIIEKRQSVAFWCNPISGHATLYWYQQILGQGPKLLIQFQNNGVVDDSQLPKDRFSAERLKGVDSTLKIQPAKLEDSAVYLCASSPRFGTGANVLTFGAGSRLTVL.

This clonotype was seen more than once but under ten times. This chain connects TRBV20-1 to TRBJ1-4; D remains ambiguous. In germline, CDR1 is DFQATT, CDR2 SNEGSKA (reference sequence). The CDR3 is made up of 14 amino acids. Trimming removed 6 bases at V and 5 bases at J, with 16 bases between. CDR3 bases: TGCAGTGCCGATTCCGGGAACCAGAATGAAAAACTGTTTTTT. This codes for CSADSGNQNEKLFF.

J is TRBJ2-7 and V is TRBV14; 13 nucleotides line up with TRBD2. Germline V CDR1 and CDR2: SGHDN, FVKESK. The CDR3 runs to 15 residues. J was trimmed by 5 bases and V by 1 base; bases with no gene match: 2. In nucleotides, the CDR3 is TGTGCCAGCAGCCAAGCGGGACTAGCGGGAAACGAGCAGTACTTC. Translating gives CASSQAGLAGNEQYF. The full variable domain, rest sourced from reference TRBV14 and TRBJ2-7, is EAGVTQFPSHSVIEKGQTVTLRCDPISGHDNLYWYRRVMGKEIKFLLHFVKESKQDESGMPNNRFLAERTGGTYSTLKVQPAELEDSGVYFCASSQAGLAGNEQYFGPGTRLTVT.

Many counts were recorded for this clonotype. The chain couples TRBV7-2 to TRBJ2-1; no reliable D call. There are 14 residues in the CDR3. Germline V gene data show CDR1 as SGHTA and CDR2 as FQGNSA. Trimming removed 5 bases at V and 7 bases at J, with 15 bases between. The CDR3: CASSRTPPGNEQFF. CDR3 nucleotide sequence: TGTGCCAGCAGCCGTACCCCCCCTGGGAATGAGCAGTTCTTC.

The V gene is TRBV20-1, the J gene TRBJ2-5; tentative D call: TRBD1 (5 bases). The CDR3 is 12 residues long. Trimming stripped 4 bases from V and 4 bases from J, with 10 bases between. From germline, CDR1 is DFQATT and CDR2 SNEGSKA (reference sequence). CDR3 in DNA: TGCAGTGCTAAGGACATCGGAGAGACCCAGTACTTC. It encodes CSAKDIGETQYF.